The next 21 T cell receptor beta chains were all read from a single sample in a study of shared clonotypes between healthy human individuals. This table comes from immunoSEQ multiplex PCR, and its TCRdb copy is limited to in-frame clones, with some not included. This table has 1.4 million or so clones, approximately 98.5% appearing once. Material: naive CD4+ T cells sorted from blood. Subset: CD45RA+ positively selected. These receptors came from a man younger than 40 in good health.

This clone was seen a single time. V gene TRBV29-1 combines with J gene TRBJ1-2; 8 bases fit TRBD1. After removal of 1 base from V and 6 bases from J, the junction contained 4 bases not matched to a gene. CDR1 and CDR2 from the germline V gene are SQVTM and ANQGSEA. This CDR3 spans 13 amino acids. The CDR3 DNA reads as TGCAGCGTTGAAGTTCGACAGGGGCATGGCTACACCTTC. Translation gives CSVEVRQGHGYTF.

This chain links TRBV5-1 with TRBJ1-1; D uncertain. CDR1 is SGHRS, CDR2 YFSETQ, per germline. Deletions cut 4 bases from V and 2 bases from J, with 3 bases between. The CDR3 has 11 residues. The DNA for the CDR3 is TGCGCCAGCAGCAAAAACACTGAAGCTTTCTTT. Its translation: CASSKNTEAFF. Supplemented by reference TRBV5-1 and TRBJ1-1, the full variable domain reads KAGVTQTPRYLIKTRGQQVTLSCSPISGHRSVSWYQQTPGQGLQFLFEYFSETQRNKGNFPGRFSGRQFSNSRSEMNVSTLELGDSALYLCASSKNTEAFFGQGTRLTVV.

Turning to this clone: This same CDR3 is encoded by further DNA sequences in the sample. The chain joins TRBV28 to TRBJ2-7; 10 bases fit TRBD1. The CDR3 has 13 residues. The J segment lost 4 bases and the V segment lost 9 bases, leaving 6 bases of the junction unmatched. Germline V gene lookup returns CDR1 MDHEN and CDR2 SYDVKM. The CDR3 is CASNPGQGYEQYF. CDR3 nucleotides: TGTGCCAGTAATCCGGGACAGGGGTACGAGCAGTACTTC.

The V call is TRBV6-6, the J call TRBJ2-7, with 9 bases aligning to TRBD1. The CDR3 has 15 residues. The J segment lost 3 bases and the V segment lost 8 bases, leaving 11 bases of the junction unmatched. Germline loops: CDR1 MNHNY, CDR2 SVGAGI (reference sequence). CDR3 sequence (DNA): TGTGCCAGCGGAATCCGCCGGGACAGGGTCTACGAGCAGTACTTC. Translated, it gives CASGIRRDRVYEQYF.

V usage is TRBV6-4 and J usage is TRBJ2-2; D tentatively fits TRBD1 or TRBD2 (6 bases each). CDR1 and CDR2 from the germline V gene are MRHNA and SNTAGT. The CDR3 consists of 16 residues. Trimming stripped 7 bases from V and 5 bases from J, with 20 bases between. Written as DNA, the CDR3 is TGTGCCAGCACTGGGGGGCCGCGATCGGTTACCGGGGAGCTGTTTTTT. Encoded protein: CASTGGPRSVTGELFF.

Of note for this clone: The sample carries other DNA sequences with the same CDR3. The rearrangement links TRBV5-4 to TRBJ2-1; 7 bases align to TRBD2. Losses at the gene ends were 2 bases for V and 0 bases for J; bases not matched to a gene: 2. The CDR3 totals 15 residues. Germline CDR1 reads SGHNT; CDR2 reads YYREEE (reference sequence). CDR3 nucleotides: TGTGCCAGCAGCTTCGGCGGGAGCTCCTACAATGAGCAGTTCTTC. Translating gives CASSFGGSSYNEQFF.

The J gene is TRBJ2-1, the V gene TRBV9; possibly TRBD2 for D (6 bases). The CDR3 sequence is 15 residues long. Per germline, CDR1 SGDLS and CDR2 YYNGEE. V dropped 4 bases and J dropped 4 bases, with 15 bases sitting between them. The CDR3, as DNA: TGTGCCAGCAGCCCCCGTAGCGGAATTTACAATGAGCAGTTCTTC. It encodes CASSPRSGIYNEQFF.

The V call is TRBV16, the J call TRBJ1-1; D is unclear. The V and J ends lost 4 bases and 5 bases respectively, with 14 bases between them. CDR3 length: 14 amino acids. Per germline, CDR1 KGHSY and CDR2 FQNENV. As DNA, the CDR3 is TGTGCCAGCAGCCCTTCGTTCTCTCAGACTGAAGCTTTCTTT. It codes for CASSPSFSQTEAFF.

The chain uses TRBV5-4 and TRBJ2-7; 7 nucleotides match TRBD1. V was pared by 3 bases and J by 2 bases, with 5 bases of the junction left unmatched. This CDR3 has 14 amino acids. CDR1 and CDR2 (germline): SGHNT, YYREEE (reference sequence). This CDR3 reads CASSYTGEAYEQYF. The CDR3 DNA is TGTGCCAGCAGCTATACAGGGGAAGCCTACGAGCAGTACTTC.

CDR3 sequence (DNA): TGTGCCAGCAGCGCCCAGACTAGCTCCGTCGGGGAGCTGTTTTTT. The encoded protein is CASSAQTSSVGELFF. The chain joins TRBV9 to TRBJ2-2; 7 positions match TRBD2. J was trimmed by 7 bases and V by 3 bases; bases with no gene match: 9. Germline assignment: CDR1 SGDLS and CDR2 YYNGEE. This CDR3 is built from 15 residues.

The chain couples TRBV11-3 to TRBJ2-1; 12 positions match TRBD2. The germline gives CDR1 SGHNT, CDR2 YENEEA. The CDR3 runs 17 residues. V dropped 4 bases and J dropped 0; count of bases not matched to a gene: 4. The CDR3 nucleotides read TGTGCCAGCAGCTCATCTAGCGGGAGGGTCTCCTACAATGAGCAGTTCTTC. Encoded protein: CASSSSSGRVSYNEQFF.

V gene TRBV6-5 combines with J gene TRBJ2-7; D call uncertain. The CDR3 is 15 residues long. The V and J ends lost 0 bases and 4 bases respectively, with 13 bases between them. Germline V gene sequence: CDR1 MNHEY, CDR2 SVGAGI. Written as DNA, the CDR3 is TGTGCCAGCAGTTACTCACGCGCGCCCGAGTACGAGCAGTACTTC. Its translation is CASSYSRAPEYEQYF.

The genes are TRBV18 and TRBJ1-2; 8 bases are shared with TRBD1. V trimming: 4 bases; J trimming: 7 bases; junction bases outside the gene matches: 14. Germline V gene lookup returns CDR1 KGHSH and CDR2 LQKENI. CDR3 size: 16 residues. The CDR3 here is CASSLQKLTGVAGYTF. In nucleotides, the CDR3 is TGTGCCAGCTCACTTCAAAAACTGACAGGGGTGGCTGGCTACACCTTC.

V usage is TRBV2 and J usage is TRBJ2-1; no clear D gene. The CDR3 is 12 residues long. Germline values: CDR1 SNHLY, CDR2 FYNNEI. With 6 bases removed from V and 3 bases from J, the gap between germline ends came to 6 bases. In nucleotides, the CDR3 is TGTGCCAGCAGGGACGTCTACAATGAGCAGTTCTTC. It translates to CASRDVYNEQFF.

The chain uses TRBV21-1 and TRBJ2-7; the D segment call TRBD1 is taken from the table without a DNA check. TRBV21-1 is classified as a pseudogene. This CDR3 has 15 residues. The CDR3 DNA reads as TGTGCCAGCATCCGGGACAGGGTTTTTTTGCGAGAGCAGTACTTC. Amino acids: CASIRDRVFLREQYF.

The rearrangement joins TRBV27 to TRBJ2-4, with D perhaps TRBD1 or TRBD2 (5 bases each). From germline, CDR1 is MNHEY and CDR2 SMNVEV (reference sequence). The CDR3 runs to 16 residues. V lost 5 bases, J lost 0 bases, and 14 bases lay in between. CDR3 nucleotides: TGTGCCAGCAGTCCGGGGACGGCCCTAGCCAAAAACATTCAGTACTTC. This encodes CASSPGTALAKNIQYF.

The rearrangement links TRBV6-1 to TRBJ2-7; D is unclear. CDR1 and CDR2 (germline): MNHNS, SASEGT. V was cut by 2 bases and J by 3 bases, with 8 bases left in between. The CDR3 extends over 13 amino acids. CDR3 sequence reads: CASSEFGDYEQYF. In DNA form, the CDR3 reads TGTGCCAGCAGTGAATTTGGAGACTACGAGCAGTACTTC.

About this clone: In the same sample, other DNA sequences code for this CDR3. V is TRBV20-1 and J is TRBJ2-5, with D hard to call. Trimming shortened V by 6 bases and J by 2 bases, and 4 bases separated the two germline ends. This CDR3 is 10 amino acids long. CDR1 is DFQATT, CDR2 SNEGSKA, per germline (reference sequence). For the CDR3, the DNA is TGCAGTGCCGCTCAAGAGACCCAGTACTTC. It translates to CSAAQETQYF.

Points on this clone: Other DNA sequences of this sample code for an identical CDR3. The chain carries TRBV5-1 and TRBJ2-7, with 11 bases aligning to TRBD2. The CDR3 runs 15 residues. The V segment lost 4 bases and the J segment 2 bases; nucleotides outside the gene matches: 5. The germline gives CDR1 SGHRS, CDR2 YFSETQ. The CDR3 protein is CASSPGLAGTYEQYF. In nucleotides, the CDR3 is TGCGCCAGCAGCCCTGGACTAGCGGGTACCTACGAGCAGTACTTC. The variable domain in full, completed from reference TRBV5-1 and TRBJ2-7, reads KAGVTQTPRYLIKTRGQQVTLSCSPISGHRSVSWYQQTPGQGLQFLFEYFSETQRNKGNFPGRFSGRQFSNSRSEMNVSTLELGDSALYLCASSPGLAGTYEQYFGPGTRLTVT.

This chain joins TRBV5-6 and TRBJ2-3; TRBD2 agrees at 7 bases. V dropped 2 bases and J dropped 4; count of bases not matched to a gene: 7. The CDR3 sequence is 15 residues long. CDR1 SGHDT and CDR2 YYEEEE come from the germline V gene. DNA of the CDR3: TGTGCCAGCAGCTTCCGACTAGCTGGGGCAGATACGCAGTATTTT. Translation: CASSFRLAGADTQYF.

V usage is TRBV4-1 and J usage is TRBJ2-6, with D tentatively TRBD1 or TRBD2 (5 bases each). CDR3 length equals 18 residues. The germline V gene has CDR1 MGHRA and CDR2 YSYEKL. The V end was cut by 5 bases, the J end by 0 bases, with 17 bases between. The CDR3 region has the DNA TGCGCCAGCAGCTCCCCGGGGCAGGGATACTCTGGGGCCAACGTCCTGACTTTC. Its translation is CASSSPGQGYSGANVLTF.